A single sample gave rise to the 8 T cell receptor beta chains below, sequenced in a study of technical replicates of blood from several donors. The table came from immunoSEQ multiplex PCR; TCRdb's copy has only in-frame clones and leaves some out. The table has roughly 59,000 clones, approximately 83% seen once. Sequenced material: PBMCs. The receptors originated from a human donor in good health. Some clones in this sample may be carry-over from other donors' samples.

The chain links TRBV9 to TRBJ2-7, with 7 bases aligning to TRBD2. The CDR3 is 15 amino acids. Germline CDR1 SGDLS, CDR2 YYNGEE. Trimming took 0 bases from V and 6 from J; bases not matched to a gene: 9. The CDR3 coding sequence is TGTGCCAGCAGCGTAGACGGTACTAGCGCCACCGAGCAGTACTTC. Its translation is CASSVDGTSATEQYF.

V gene TRBV20-1 combines with J gene TRBJ2-1, with a tentative D call TRBD2 (6 bases). Germline V gives CDR1 DFQATT, CDR2 SNEGSKA (reference sequence). Trimming cost V 6 bases and J 7 bases, with 10 bases left between them. There are 11 residues in the CDR3. DNA of the CDR3: TGCAGTGCCCCTGGGGGGAATGAGCAGTTCTTC. Its protein is CSAPGGNEQFF.

CDR3 residues: CASSEAVRGLAGGRETQYF. The DNA for the CDR3 is TGTGCCAGCAGTGAAGCGGTTCGGGGACTAGCGGGAGGAAGGGAGACCCAGTACTTC. The gene calls are TRBV6-1 and TRBJ2-5; 15 bases align to TRBD2. The CDR3 runs 19 residues. The V gene's germline CDR1 is MNHNS and CDR2 SASEGT. The trim removed 0 bases at V and 5 bases at J, leaving 10 bases unmatched.

This chain joins TRBV10-1 and TRBJ2-1; D not certain. V lost 4 bases and J lost 9, with 7 bases in between. The CDR3 contains 11 residues. CDR1 and CDR2 from the germline V gene are WNHNN and SYGVQD (reference sequence). CDR3 loop: CASSVASEQFF. The CDR3 DNA sequence: TGCGCCAGCAGTGTCGCCAGTGAGCAGTTCTTC.

In this sample, this clone turned up once. The chain carries TRBV11-3 and TRBJ2-3; 7 nucleotides agree with TRBD1. Germline V gene lookup returns CDR1 SGHNT and CDR2 YENEEA. V lost 4 bases and J lost 7; bases outside the gene matches: 5. There are 13 residues in the CDR3. The CDR3 loop is CASSSGGRHTQYF. The CDR3, as DNA: TGTGCCAGCAGCTCAGGGGGTCGTCATACGCAGTATTTT.

This chain uses TRBV2 with TRBJ2-2, with unresolved D. Per the germline V gene, CDR1 is SNHLY and CDR2 is FYNNEI. V gave up 6 bases and J gave up 5 bases, with 16 bases separating them. The CDR3 length is 15 residues. The CDR3 is CASSDPGEKTGELFF. DNA for the CDR3: TGTGCCAGCAGCGATCCGGGTGAGAAAACCGGGGAGCTGTTTTTT.

The CDR3 coding sequence is TGTGCCAGCAGCACGGAGGGCAACCGGGAGACCCAGTACTTC. Its translation: CASSTEGNRETQYF. The rearrangement joins TRBV7-2 to TRBJ2-5; weak D call: TRBD2 (6 bases). Germline lookup yields CDR1 SGHTA and CDR2 FQGNSA. This CDR3 contains 14 residues. The ends were cut back, 5 bases at V and 5 bases at J, with 15 bases in the middle.

A few counts support this clone. This rearrangement joins TRBV18 to TRBJ2-5; 8 bases line up with TRBD1. With 0 bases clipped from V and 3 bases from J, the junction kept 9 bases outside the gene matches. Per the germline V gene, CDR1 is KGHSH and CDR2 is LQKENI. The CDR3 is 17 residues long. CDR3 sequence: CASSPPRRTGKEETQYF. The CDR3 nucleotides read TGTGCCAGCTCACCACCGAGGCGGACAGGGAAGGAAGAGACCCAGTACTTC. Full variable domain (missing parts from reference TRBV18 and TRBJ2-5): NAGVMQNPRHLVRRRGQEARLRCSPMKGHSHVYWYRQLPEEGLKFMVYLQKENIIDESGMPKERFSAEFPKEGPSILRIQQVVRGDSAAYFCASSPPRRTGKEETQYFGPGTRLLVL.